This TCR beta chain was recovered during a study of T cell responses to AZD1222 COVID-19 vaccine. Comments on this clone: The antigen is unknown.

Germline-derived CDR1 and CDR2 are PRHDT and FYEKMQ (reference sequence). The CDR3 contains 14 residues. J was trimmed by 3 bases and V by 3 bases; bases with no gene match: 4. General study points: Baseline antibody screening turned up just a handful of seropositive AZD1222 recipients. Sampling that yielded the repertoires occurred only after the peak T cell response.

Here immunoSEQ multiplex PCR was the method, and the copy in TCRdb shows in-frame clones only, minus some. Of 95,000 to 100,000 clones in the sample, 85% to 90% are singletons; the top ten hold 1.4%. J is TRBJ2-7 and V is TRBV13, with 8 bases lining up with TRBD2. This specimen consisted of peripheral blood, obtained on day 0 of AZD1222 vaccination. This TCR was recovered from an adult in good health. Written as DNA, the CDR3 is TGTGCCAGCAGCTTCGGGGGGGACGGCTACGAGCAGTACTTC. This sequence encodes CASSFGGDGYEQYF.